This TCR beta chain originates from a study of tumor-infiltrating lymphocytes in primary liver carcinoma. The input was around 530 ng total RNA; TCR beta cDNA was made from it with a constant-region primer. Slightly modified ARM-PCR, run as three nested multiplex PCR rounds, produced the TCR beta libraries. Running around 9 cycles apiece, the first two PCR rounds relied on TRBV1-TRBV30 forward primers together with a C-beta reverse primer. Each CDR3 protein gets one entry after TCRdb re-called the multiplex PCR reads with MiXCR. The profile shows about 200,000 distinct CDR3 sequences, about 65% of them singletons. The source of the blood RNA was unsorted whole blood, and germline DNA was extracted as well. This CDR3 contains 13 residues. Germline values: CDR1 SGHAT, CDR2 FQNNGV. In regard to this clonotype: The junction departs from the called germline gene at one end, perhaps through a read error.

Sequenced sample: peripheral blood. The V call is TRBV11-2, the J call TRBJ2-1; D gene ambiguous. The TCR comes from a woman aged 60 to 75 with primary liver carcinoma and hepatitis B virus infection. The chain's CDR3 is CVSSLRQYNEQLF. CDR3 coding DNA: TGTGTCAGCAGCTTAAGGCAGTACAATGAGCAGCTCTTC.